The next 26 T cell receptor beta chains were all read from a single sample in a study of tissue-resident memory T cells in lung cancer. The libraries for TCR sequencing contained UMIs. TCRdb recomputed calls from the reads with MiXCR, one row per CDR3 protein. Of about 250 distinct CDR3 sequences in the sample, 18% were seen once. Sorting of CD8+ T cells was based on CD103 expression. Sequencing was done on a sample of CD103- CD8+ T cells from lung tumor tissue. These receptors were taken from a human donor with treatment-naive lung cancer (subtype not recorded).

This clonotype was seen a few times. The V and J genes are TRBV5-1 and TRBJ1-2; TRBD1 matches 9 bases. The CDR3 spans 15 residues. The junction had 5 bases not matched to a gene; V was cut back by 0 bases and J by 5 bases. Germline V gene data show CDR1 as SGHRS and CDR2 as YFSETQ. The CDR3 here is CASSLEGQGPYGYTF. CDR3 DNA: TGCGCCAGCAGCTTGGAGGGACAGGGCCCATATGGCTACACCTTC. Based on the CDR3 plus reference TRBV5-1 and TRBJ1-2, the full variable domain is KAGVTQTPRYLIKTRGQQVTLSCSPISGHRSVSWYQQTPGQGLQFLFEYFSETQRNKGNFPGRFSGRQFSNSRSEMNVSTLELGDSALYLCASSLEGQGPYGYTFGSGTRLTVV.

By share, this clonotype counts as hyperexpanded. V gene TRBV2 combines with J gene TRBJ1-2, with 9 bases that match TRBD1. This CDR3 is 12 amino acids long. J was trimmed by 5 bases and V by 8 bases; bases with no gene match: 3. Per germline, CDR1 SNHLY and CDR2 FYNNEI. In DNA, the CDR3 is TGTGCCAGCCTACAGGGGGCGTATGGCTACACCTTC. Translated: CASLQGAYGYTF.

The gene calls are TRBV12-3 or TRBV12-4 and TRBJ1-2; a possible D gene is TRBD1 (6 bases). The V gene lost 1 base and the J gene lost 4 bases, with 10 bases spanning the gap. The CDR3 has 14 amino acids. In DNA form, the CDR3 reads TGTGCCAGCAGTTTAGGAGGACAGCCCTATGGCTACACCTTC. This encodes CASSLGGQPYGYTF.

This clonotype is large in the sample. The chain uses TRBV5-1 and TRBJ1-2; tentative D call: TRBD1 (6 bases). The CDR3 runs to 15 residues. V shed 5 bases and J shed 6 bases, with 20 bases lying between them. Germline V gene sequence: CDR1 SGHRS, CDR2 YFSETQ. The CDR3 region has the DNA TGCGCCAGCAGGCCGAGCGGGGGGGCGTTGGATGGCTACACCTTC. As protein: CASRPSGGALDGYTF.

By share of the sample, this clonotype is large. The CDR3 is CASSPGTVSFYEQYF. The CDR3, as DNA: TGTGCCAGCAGTCCGGGGACGGTTTCTTTCTACGAGCAGTACTTC. J is TRBJ2-7 and V is TRBV6-5, with D perhaps being TRBD1 or TRBD2 (5 bases each). Looked up from germline, CDR1 is MNHEY and CDR2 is SVGAGI. Trimming took off 5 bases at V and 3 bases at J, with 17 bases between the two ends. The CDR3 extends over 15 amino acids.

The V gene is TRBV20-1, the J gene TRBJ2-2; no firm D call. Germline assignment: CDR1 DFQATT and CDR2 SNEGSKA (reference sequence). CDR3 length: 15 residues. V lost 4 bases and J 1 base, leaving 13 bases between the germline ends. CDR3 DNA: TGCAGTGCTACCCCGGCTTACTTGAACACCGGGGAGCTGTTTTTT. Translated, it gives CSATPAYLNTGELFF.

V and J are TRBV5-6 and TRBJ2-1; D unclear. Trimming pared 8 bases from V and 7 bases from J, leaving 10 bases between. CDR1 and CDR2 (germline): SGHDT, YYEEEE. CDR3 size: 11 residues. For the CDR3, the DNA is TGTGCCAGTCTTACCCGGAATGAGCAGTTCTTC. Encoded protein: CASLTRNEQFF. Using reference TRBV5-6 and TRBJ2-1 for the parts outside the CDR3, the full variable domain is DAGVTQSPTHLIKTRGQQVTLRCSPKSGHDTVSWYQQALGQGPQFIFQYYEEEERQRGNFPDRFSGHQFPNYSSELNVNALLLGDSALYLCASLTRNEQFFGPGTRLTVL.

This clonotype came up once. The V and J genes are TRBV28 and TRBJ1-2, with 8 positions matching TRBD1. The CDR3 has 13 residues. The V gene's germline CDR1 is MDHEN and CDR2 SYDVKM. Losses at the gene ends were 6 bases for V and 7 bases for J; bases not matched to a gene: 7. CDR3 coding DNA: TGTGCCAGCAGCCCAGGGGGCCAAGGTGGCTACACCTTC. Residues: CASSPGGQGGYTF.

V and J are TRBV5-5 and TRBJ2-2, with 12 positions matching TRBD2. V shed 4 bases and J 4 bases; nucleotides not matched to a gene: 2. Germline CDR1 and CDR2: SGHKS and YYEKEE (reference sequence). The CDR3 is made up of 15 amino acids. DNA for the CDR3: TGTGCCAGCAGCCCGACTAGCGGGAGCACCGGGGAGCTGTTTTTT. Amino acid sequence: CASSPTSGSTGELFF.

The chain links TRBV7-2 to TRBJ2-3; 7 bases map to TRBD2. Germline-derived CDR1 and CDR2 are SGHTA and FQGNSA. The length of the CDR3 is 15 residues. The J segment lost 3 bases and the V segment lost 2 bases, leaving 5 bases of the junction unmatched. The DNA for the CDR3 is TGTGCCAGCAGCTTATCGGAGGGAGGGACAGATACGCAGTATTTT. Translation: CASSLSEGGTDTQYF.

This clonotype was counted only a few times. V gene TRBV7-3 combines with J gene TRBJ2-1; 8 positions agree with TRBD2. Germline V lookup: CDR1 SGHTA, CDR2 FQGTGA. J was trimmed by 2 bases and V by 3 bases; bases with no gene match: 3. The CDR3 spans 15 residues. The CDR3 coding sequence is TGTGCCAGCAGCTTTTCGGGAGGGCCCTACAATGAGCAGTTCTTC. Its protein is CASSFSGGPYNEQFF.

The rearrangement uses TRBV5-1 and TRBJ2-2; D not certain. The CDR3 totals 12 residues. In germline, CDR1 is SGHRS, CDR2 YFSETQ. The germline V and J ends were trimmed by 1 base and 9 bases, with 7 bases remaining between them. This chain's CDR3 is CASSLSNRELFF. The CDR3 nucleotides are TGCGCCAGCAGCTTGTCTAACAGGGAGCTGTTTTTT.

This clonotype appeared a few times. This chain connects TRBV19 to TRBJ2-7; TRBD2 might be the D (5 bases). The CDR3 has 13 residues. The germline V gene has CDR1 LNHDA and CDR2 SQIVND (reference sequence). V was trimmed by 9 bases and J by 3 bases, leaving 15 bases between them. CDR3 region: CASAHFAGYEQYF. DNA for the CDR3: TGTGCCAGCGCGCATTTCGCGGGCTACGAGCAGTACTTC.

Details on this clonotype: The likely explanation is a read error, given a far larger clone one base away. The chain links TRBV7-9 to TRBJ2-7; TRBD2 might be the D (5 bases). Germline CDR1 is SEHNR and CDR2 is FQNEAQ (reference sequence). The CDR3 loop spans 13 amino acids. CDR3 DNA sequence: TGTGGCAGCAGCTTAGCGCCGGGTTACGAGCAGTACTTC. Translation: CGSSLAPGYEQYF.

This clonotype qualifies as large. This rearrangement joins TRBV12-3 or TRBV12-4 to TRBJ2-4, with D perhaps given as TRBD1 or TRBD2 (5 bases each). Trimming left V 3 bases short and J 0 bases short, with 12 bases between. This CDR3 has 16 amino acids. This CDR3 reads CASSLGVIQAKNIQYF. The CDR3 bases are TGTGCCAGCAGTTTGGGGGTTATCCAAGCCAAAAACATTCAGTACTTC.

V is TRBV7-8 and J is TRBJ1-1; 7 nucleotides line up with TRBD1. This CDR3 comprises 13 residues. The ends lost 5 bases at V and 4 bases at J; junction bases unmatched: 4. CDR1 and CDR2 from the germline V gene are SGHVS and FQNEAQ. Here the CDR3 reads CASSRTGATEAFF. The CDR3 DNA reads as TGTGCCAGCAGCCGAACAGGGGCCACTGAAGCTTTCTTT.

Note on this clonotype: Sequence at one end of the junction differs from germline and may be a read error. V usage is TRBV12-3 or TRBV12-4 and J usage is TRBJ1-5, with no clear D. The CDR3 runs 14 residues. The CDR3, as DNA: TGTGCCAGCAGTTTAGACAGTGCGGCTCAGCACCAGCATTTT. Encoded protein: CASSLDSAAQHQHF.

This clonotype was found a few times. In nucleotides, the CDR3 is TGTGCCAGCAGCCGGGGCAGCTCTCGACCCTTGAACACTGAAGCTTTCTTT. It codes for CASSRGSSRPLNTEAFF. The chain employs TRBV2 and TRBJ1-1; D is possibly TRBD1 (5 bases). Per germline, CDR1 SNHLY and CDR2 FYNNEI. The CDR3 extends over 17 amino acids. Between the trimmed V and J ends, which lost 6 bases and 0 bases, there was a span of 20 bases.

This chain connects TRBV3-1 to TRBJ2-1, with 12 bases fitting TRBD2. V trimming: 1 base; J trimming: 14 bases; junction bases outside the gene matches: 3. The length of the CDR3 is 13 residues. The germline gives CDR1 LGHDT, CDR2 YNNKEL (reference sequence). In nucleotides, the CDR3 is TGTGCCAGCAGCCAAGCGACTAGCGGGAGTGAGTTCTTC. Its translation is CASSQATSGSEFF.

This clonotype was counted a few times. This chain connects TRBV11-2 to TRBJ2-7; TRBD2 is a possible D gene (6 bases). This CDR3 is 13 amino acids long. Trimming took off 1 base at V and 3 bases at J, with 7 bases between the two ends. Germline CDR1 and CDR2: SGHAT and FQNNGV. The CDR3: CASSLGLDYEQYF. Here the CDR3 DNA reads TGTGCCAGCAGCTTAGGACTAGACTACGAGCAGTACTTC.

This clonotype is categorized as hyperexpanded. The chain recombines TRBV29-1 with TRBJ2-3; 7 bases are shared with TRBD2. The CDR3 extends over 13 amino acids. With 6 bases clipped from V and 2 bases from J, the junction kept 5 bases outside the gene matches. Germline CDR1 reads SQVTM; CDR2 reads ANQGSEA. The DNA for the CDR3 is TGCAGCGTCCTACTAGCGAACACAGATACGCAGTATTTT. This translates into CSVLLANTDTQYF.

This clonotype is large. CDR3 residues: CASSPQWTQHF. The CDR3 region has the DNA TGCGCCAGCAGCCCCCAATGGACCCAGCATTTT. The V gene is TRBV4-1, the J gene TRBJ1-5; D gene unclear. The CDR3 extends over 11 amino acids. With 4 bases removed from V and 11 bases from J, the gap between germline ends came to 9 bases. In germline, CDR1 is MGHRA, CDR2 YSYEKL.

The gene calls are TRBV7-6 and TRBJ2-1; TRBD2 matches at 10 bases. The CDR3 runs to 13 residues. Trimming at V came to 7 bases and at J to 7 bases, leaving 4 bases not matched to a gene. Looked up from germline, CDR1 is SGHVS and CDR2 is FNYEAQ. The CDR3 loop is CASKSSGSNEQFF. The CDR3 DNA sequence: TGTGCCAGCAAATCTAGCGGGAGTAATGAGCAGTTCTTC.

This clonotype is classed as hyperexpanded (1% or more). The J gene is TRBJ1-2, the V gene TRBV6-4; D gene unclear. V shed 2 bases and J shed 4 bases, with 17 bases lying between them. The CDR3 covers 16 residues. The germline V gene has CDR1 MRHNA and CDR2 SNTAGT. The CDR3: CASSDTPQAAVYGYTF. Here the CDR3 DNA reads TGTGCCAGCAGTGACACCCCGCAGGCAGCAGTCTATGGCTACACCTTC.

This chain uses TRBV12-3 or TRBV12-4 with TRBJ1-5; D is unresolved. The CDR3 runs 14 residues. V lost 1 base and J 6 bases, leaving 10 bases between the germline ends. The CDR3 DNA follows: TGTGCCAGCAGTTTAGACAGTGCGGCTCAGCCCCAGCATTTT. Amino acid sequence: CASSLDSAAQPQHF.

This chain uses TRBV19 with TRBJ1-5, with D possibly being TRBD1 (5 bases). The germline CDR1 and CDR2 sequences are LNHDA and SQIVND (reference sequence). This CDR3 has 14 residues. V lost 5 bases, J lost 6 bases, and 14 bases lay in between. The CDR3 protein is CASSPGWVGQPQHF. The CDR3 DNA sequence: TGTGCCAGTAGTCCAGGGTGGGTTGGTCAGCCCCAGCATTTT.